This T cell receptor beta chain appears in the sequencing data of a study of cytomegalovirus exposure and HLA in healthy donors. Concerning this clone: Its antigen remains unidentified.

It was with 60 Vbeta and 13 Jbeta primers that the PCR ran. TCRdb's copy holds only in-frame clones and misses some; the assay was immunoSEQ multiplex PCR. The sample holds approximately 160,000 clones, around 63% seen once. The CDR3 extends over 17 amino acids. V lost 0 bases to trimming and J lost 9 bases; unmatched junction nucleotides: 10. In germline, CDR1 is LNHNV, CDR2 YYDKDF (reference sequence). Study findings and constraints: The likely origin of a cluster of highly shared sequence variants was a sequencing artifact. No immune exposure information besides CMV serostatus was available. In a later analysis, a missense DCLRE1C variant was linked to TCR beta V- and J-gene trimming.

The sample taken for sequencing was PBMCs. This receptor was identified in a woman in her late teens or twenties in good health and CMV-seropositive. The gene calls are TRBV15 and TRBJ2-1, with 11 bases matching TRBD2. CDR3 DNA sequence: TGTGCCACCAGCAGAGATTATGATAGCGGGGGGGCGGGTGAGCAGTTCTTC. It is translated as CATSRDYDSGGAGEQFF.